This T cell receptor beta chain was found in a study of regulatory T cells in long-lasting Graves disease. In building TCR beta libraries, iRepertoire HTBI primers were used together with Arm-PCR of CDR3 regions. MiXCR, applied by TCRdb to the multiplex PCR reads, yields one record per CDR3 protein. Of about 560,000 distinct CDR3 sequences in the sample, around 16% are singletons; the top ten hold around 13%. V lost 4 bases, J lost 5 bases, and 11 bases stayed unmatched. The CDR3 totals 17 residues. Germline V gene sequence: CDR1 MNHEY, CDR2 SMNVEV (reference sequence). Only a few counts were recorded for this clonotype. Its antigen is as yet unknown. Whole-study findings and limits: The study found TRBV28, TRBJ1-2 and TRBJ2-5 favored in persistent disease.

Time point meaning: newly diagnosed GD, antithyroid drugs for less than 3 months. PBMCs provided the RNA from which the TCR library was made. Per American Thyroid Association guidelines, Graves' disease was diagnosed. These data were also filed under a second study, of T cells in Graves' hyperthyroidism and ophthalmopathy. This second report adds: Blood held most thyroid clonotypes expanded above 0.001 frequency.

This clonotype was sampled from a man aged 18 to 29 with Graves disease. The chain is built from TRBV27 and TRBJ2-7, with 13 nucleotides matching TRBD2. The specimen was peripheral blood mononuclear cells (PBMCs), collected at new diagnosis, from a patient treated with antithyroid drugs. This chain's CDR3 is CASSYPNPGLAGNEQYF. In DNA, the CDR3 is TGTGCCAGCAGTTACCCGAACCCGGGACTAGCGGGAAACGAGCAGTACTTC.